The 22 T cell receptor beta chains presented below share a single source sample, sequenced in a study of blood T cell repertoires in COVID-19. TCRdb keeps only in-frame clones here, not all; method: immunoSEQ multiplex PCR. The sample carries a few hundred thousand clones, roughly 90% recorded once. The sample consisted of PBMCs or T cells enriched from blood (not recorded which). The source of these receptors is a woman aged 30 to 39 who had recovered from COVID-19.

J is TRBJ1-1 and V is TRBV3-1 (or the pseudogene TRBV3-2); 7 nucleotides match TRBD1. The CDR3 loop spans 17 amino acids. V lost 6 bases and J lost 5; bases outside the gene matches: 18. From germline, CDR1 is LGHDT and CDR2 YNNKEL (reference sequence). This CDR3 is CASRHLSGQLRGTEAFF. The DNA of the CDR3 is TGTGCCAGCAGACACCTATCGGGACAGCTAAGAGGGACTGAAGCTTTCTTT.

This sequence joins TRBV5-1 and TRBJ1-2; 9 bases are shared with TRBD1. The trim removed 3 bases at V and 0 bases at J, leaving 9 bases unmatched. The CDR3 sequence is 17 residues long. Germline CDR1 is SGHRS and CDR2 is YFSETQ. The CDR3 DNA follows: TGCGCCAGCAGCTCTCCGGGACAGGGCAACCCTAACTATGGCTACACCTTC. This encodes CASSSPGQGNPNYGYTF.

The chain links TRBV5-8 to TRBJ2-5; TRBD1 might be the D (6 bases). CDR3 size: 15 residues. V was clipped by 4 bases and J by 5 bases, with 18 bases between them. Germline V gives CDR1 SGHTS, CDR2 YDEGEE. The DNA of the CDR3 is TGTGCCAGCAGCCCTGAAACAGGGCAGGGTGAGACCCAGTACTTC. Translated, it gives CASSPETGQGETQYF.

DNA of the CDR3: TGTGCCACCAGCAGGACCGTGACAGGGGAAAGGAATGGCTACACCTTC. Protein product: CATSRTVTGERNGYTF. The chain carries TRBV15 and TRBJ1-2; 8 positions match TRBD1. The ends lost 3 bases at V and 6 bases at J; junction bases unmatched: 12. This CDR3 spans 16 amino acids. Germline CDR1 reads LNHNV; CDR2 reads YYDKDF (reference sequence).

This clone was counted only a few times. The chain employs TRBV6-4 and TRBJ1-4, with TRBD1 matching 10 bases. The CDR3 is made up of 17 amino acids. Germline-derived CDR1 and CDR2 are MRHNA and SNTAGT. V lost 0 bases, J lost 6 bases, and 7 bases stayed unmatched. The CDR3 coding sequence is TGTGCCAGCAGTGACTCCCAGAGGGACAGGGGTGATGAAAAACTGTTTTTT. As protein: CASSDSQRDRGDEKLFF.

CDR3 nucleotides: TGTGCCAGCAGCTGGGGACAGGATTACTACGAGCAGTACTTC. Its translation is CASSWGQDYYEQYF. This rearrangement joins TRBV6-6 to TRBJ2-7; 8 bases agree with TRBD1. This CDR3 region has 14 residues. Germline V gene sequence: CDR1 MNHNY, CDR2 SVGAGI (reference sequence). The ends lost 6 bases at V and 3 bases at J; junction bases unmatched: 7.

The sample holds many counts of this clone. CDR3 sequence: CASSSRGRDEQFF. For the CDR3, the DNA is TGTGCCAGCAGCTCGAGGGGGCGAGATGAGCAGTTCTTC. V is TRBV9 and J is TRBJ2-1; the match to TRBD1 covers 7 bases. Germline V CDR1 and CDR2: SGDLS, YYNGEE. The V and J ends lost 4 bases and 8 bases, in that order; junction bases with no gene match: 6. The CDR3 has 13 residues.

The V and J genes are TRBV11-2 and TRBJ2-7, with 10 bases aligning to TRBD1. The CDR3 runs to 16 residues. The V segment lost 5 bases and the J segment 4 bases; nucleotides outside the gene matches: 11. Germline lookup yields CDR1 SGHAT and CDR2 FQNNGV. The CDR3 sequence is CASSPRDRGGIYEQYF. The CDR3 DNA follows: TGTGCCAGCAGCCCGCGGGACAGGGGTGGAATTTACGAGCAGTACTTC.

The chain uses TRBV27 and TRBJ2-7, with D perhaps TRBD1 (5 bases). With 5 bases removed from V and 12 bases from J, the gap between germline ends came to 23 bases. Germline CDR1 reads MNHEY; CDR2 reads SMNVEV (reference sequence). The CDR3 is made up of 14 amino acids. CDR3 amino acids: CASSLALMDTMRYF. The CDR3 bases are TGTGCCAGCAGTCTTGCCCTTATGGACACCATGAGGTACTTC.

This clone was detected once. A junction end diverges from the germline sequence, so it may reflect a read error. The chain carries TRBV13 and TRBJ2-5, with 9 bases that match TRBD2. The germline gives CDR1 PRHDT, CDR2 FYEKMQ (reference sequence). This CDR3 spans 16 amino acids. The CDR3 spells CASSKFTLAGQGTQYF. The CDR3 region has the DNA TGTGCCAGCAGCAAATTTACCCTAGCGGGGCAAGGGACCCAGTACTTC.

The rearrangement joins TRBV7-6 to TRBJ2-1, with 7 bases aligning to TRBD1. Trimming removed 5 bases from V and 9 bases from J; junction bases left unmatched: 10. The CDR3 runs to 14 residues. Germline lookup yields CDR1 SGHVS and CDR2 FNYEAQ. For the CDR3, the DNA is TGTGCCAGCAGCCCCGTCACAGGGGCTGCTGAGCAGTTCTTC. It codes for CASSPVTGAAEQFF.

This clone was recorded only once. The J gene is TRBJ2-1, the V gene TRBV5-1; D may be TRBD2 (6 bases). The germline V and J ends were trimmed by 4 bases and 6 bases, with 17 bases remaining between them. CDR1 is SGHRS, CDR2 YFSETQ, per germline. The CDR3 is 15 residues long. The CDR3 region has the DNA TGCGCCAGCAGCATTGACGGGGGTAGAAGCAATGAGCAGTTCTTC. Protein product: CASSIDGGRSNEQFF.

The chain links TRBV18 to TRBJ2-2; 7 bases are shared with TRBD1. The junction had 6 bases not matched to a gene; V was cut back by 0 bases and J by 5 bases. Per germline, CDR1 KGHSH and CDR2 LQKENI. The CDR3 is 16 amino acids. The CDR3 region is CASSPPDRWETGELFF. The CDR3 coding sequence is TGTGCCAGCTCACCACCGGACAGGTGGGAGACCGGGGAGCTGTTTTTT.

The CDR3 protein is CASRPGYGYTF. In nucleotides, the CDR3 is TGTGCCTCCCGACCGGGATATGGCTACACCTTC. The rearrangement uses TRBV30 and TRBJ1-2; D is uncertain. The V end lost 7 bases, the J end lost 5 bases, and 11 bases lay between the germline ends. CDR1 is GTSNPN and CDR2 is SVGIG in the germline V gene (reference sequence). The CDR3 consists of 11 residues.

The rearrangement uses TRBV6-1 and TRBJ1-1; maybe TRBD1 (6 bases). This CDR3 contains 13 residues. The V end lost 2 bases, the J end lost 8 bases, and 12 bases lay between the germline ends. Germline loops: CDR1 MNHNS, CDR2 SASEGT. In DNA, the CDR3 is TGTGCCAGCAGTGAACGGGGAACAGGGGAAGCTTTCTTT. Translated: CASSERGTGEAFF.

The rearrangement links TRBV11-2 to TRBJ1-5, with 7 bases that match TRBD1. Germline CDR1 SGHAT, CDR2 FQNNGV. V gave up 5 bases and J gave up 4 bases; unmatched junction bases: 5. CDR3 length: 14 residues. The CDR3 bases are TGTGCCAGCAGCACGGGACAGAGTAATCAGCCCCAGCATTTT. It encodes CASSTGQSNQPQHF.

This clone was recorded once. The chain employs TRBV9 and TRBJ1-1; D is possibly TRBD1 (5 bases). Germline V CDR1 and CDR2: SGDLS, YYNGEE. V lost 0 bases and J lost 8, with 8 bases in between. The CDR3 is made up of 12 amino acids. CDR3 loop: CASSVAGKEAFF. The CDR3 coding sequence is TGTGCCAGCAGCGTAGCAGGGAAAGAAGCTTTCTTT.

This clone has a single count. The chain is built from TRBV3-1 (or the pseudogene TRBV3-2) and TRBJ2-7; maybe TRBD2 (5 bases). The CDR3 has 13 residues. Trimming removed 0 bases from V and 5 bases from J, with 8 bases in between. In germline, CDR1 is LGHDT, CDR2 YNNKEL (reference sequence). CDR3 bases: TGTGCCAGCAGCCAAGATCAGAGGGACGAGCAGTACTTC. It translates to CASSQDQRDEQYF.

The V gene is TRBV7-2, the J gene TRBJ1-1; D gene unclear. Trimming removed 5 bases at V and 1 base at J, with 14 bases between. The CDR3 has 15 amino acids. CDR1 is SGHTA, CDR2 FQGNSA, per germline. CDR3 DNA: TGTGCCAGCAGCCCCAGACATACTCCGAACACTGAAGCTTTCTTT. This codes for CASSPRHTPNTEAFF.

This rearrangement joins TRBV5-1 to TRBJ2-5, with D possibly being TRBD2 (6 bases). V was pared by 0 bases and J by 3 bases, with 18 bases between. CDR1 is SGHRS, CDR2 YFSETQ, per germline. This CDR3 region has 17 residues. The CDR3 here is CASSLASFLGGEETQYF. As DNA, the CDR3 is TGCGCCAGCAGCTTGGCATCCTTCCTGGGCGGGGAAGAGACCCAGTACTTC.

The V gene is TRBV7-2, the J gene TRBJ2-7; a possible D gene is TRBD2 (5 bases). The CDR3 consists of 15 residues. Germline V gene data show CDR1 as SGHTA and CDR2 as FQGNSA. V was clipped by 0 bases and J by 4 bases, with 13 bases between them. The CDR3 here is CASSLAGMLSYEQYF. CDR3 DNA: TGTGCCAGCAGCTTAGCCGGGATGCTCTCGTACGAGCAGTACTTC.

The chain couples TRBV29-1 to TRBJ1-2, with a tentative D call TRBD1 (5 bases). V dropped 1 base and J dropped 4 bases, with 10 bases sitting between them. Germline assignment: CDR1 SQVTM and CDR2 ANQGSEA. The length of the CDR3 is 13 residues. The CDR3 region is CSVEGGSIYGYTF. CDR3 in DNA: TGCAGCGTTGAAGGGGGCAGTATCTATGGCTACACCTTC.